These T cell receptor beta chains were read from a single sample in a study of T cell changes during pregnancy in multiple sclerosis. The method was immunoSEQ multiplex PCR; TCRdb's version includes in-frame clones alone and lacks a portion of them. This table has about 66,000 clones, roughly 91% appearing once. Here the sequenced sample was CD8+ T cells from peripheral blood mononuclear cells, taken before pregnancy. Receptors originate from a female donor with multiple sclerosis, enrolled in a pregnancy study. CDR3s leave out the opening cysteine and the closing phenylalanine or tryptophan.

V	J	CDR3
TRBV15	TRBJ1-1	ATSRATGAEAF
TRBV6-6	TRBJ2-7	ASRQAWEQY
TRBV2	TRBJ1-5	ASSETGGSNQPQH
TRBV9	TRBJ1-1	ASGPGSTASEAF
TRBV15	TRBJ1-4	ASGQVFNEKLF
TRBV13	TRBJ1-2	ASSPGNRVNYGYT
TRBV6-1	TRBJ2-7	ASSDPRLSGGSYEQY
TRBV29-1	TRBJ2-2	SVRASRGDTGELF
TRBV30	TRBJ1-1	AWSPGENTEAF
TRBV7-6	TRBJ2-1	ASSLIAGGQDFSYNEQF
TRBV5-1	TRBJ2-1	ASSSGQGANEQF
TRBV19	TRBJ2-1	ASSTETRWYEQF
TRBV4-2	TRBJ1-2	ASSHDSPTAIYGYT
TRBV7-8	TRBJ1-2	ASSLSRDYGYT
TRBV9	TRBJ2-2	ASSAGPGQGTGELF
TRBV4-1	TRBJ1-2	ASSQEGPAGSYGYT
TRBV5-4	TRBJ2-3	ASSSLSSGTDTQY
TRBV7-3	TRBJ2-1	ASSSEGLAGGEQF
TRBV2	TRBJ1-5	ASTSQGGNQPQH
TRBV4-2	TRBJ2-2	ASSQEGTSAAGELF
TRBV11-1	TRBJ2-1	ASSPRGQGNYNEQF
TRBV10-3	TRBJ1-6	AISWDRGWNSPLH
TRBV14	TRBJ1-3	ASSPRTGGNTIY
TRBV5-1	TRBJ2-7	ASSLTGGFNEQY
TRBV9	TRBJ2-2	ASSPWGGLAYTGELF
TRBV19	TRBJ2-7	ASSQGTSGSYEQY
TRBV13	TRBJ2-3	ASSFGRDTQY
TRBV11-2	TRBJ1-1	ASSLGSLRTEAF
TRBV7-8	TRBJ2-3	ASSPIWRGGLDTQY
TRBV27	TRBJ1-6	ASRVGSSYNSPLH
TRBV9	TRBJ1-6	ASSPRQGELSPLH
TRBV5-4	TRBJ1-6	ASSPGQDNSPLH
TRBV2	TRBJ1-5	ASHDTDDQPQH
TRBV14	TRBJ1-1	ASSQFRGQGFEAF
TRBV9	TRBJ2-5	ASSVVEGDSQETQY
TRBV4-1	TRBJ2-7	ASSQEGAGEQY
TRBV11-3	TRBJ1-1	ASSSGGAEAF
TRBV29-1	TRBJ1-6	SVRDRESSPLH
TRBV6-1	TRBJ1-1	ASDTGEAF
TRBV25-1	TRBJ2-2	ASSEALAGANTGELF
TRBV27	TRBJ2-1	ASAKSSYNEQF
TRBV27	TRBJ1-5	ASSLTGFSNQPQH
TRBV6-1	TRBJ2-1	ASRERTGPYNEQF